This T cell receptor (beta chain) is drawn from a study of T-cell reconstitution after alpha-beta-depleted transplantation in children. Regarding the study as a whole: T-cell counts and diversity at one year post-transplant came mainly from newly produced T cells. Expanded graft clones numbering several hundred reportedly gave rise to alpha-beta T cells about two months after transplant. Day-60 TCRbeta diversity that was high in some patients was derived from surviving recipient T cells and thymic progenitors.

Preparation of the TCRbeta library involved a method that used unique molecular identifiers. Each CDR3 protein is one row after TCRdb ran MiXCR on the PCR reads. The table shows 500,000 to 600,000 distinct CDR3 sequences, with 25% to 30% occurring only once. The CDR3 has 15 residues. Losses at the gene ends were 3 bases for V and 6 bases for J; bases not matched to a gene: 7. Germline loops: CDR1 KGHDR, CDR2 SFDVKD. This clonotype has only a few counts. Antigen: not known. Sequencing was performed on PBMCs, taken before TCRalphabeta/CD19-depleted stem cell transplant. V is TRBV24-1 and J is TRBJ2-3; 8 nucleotides agree with TRBD1. The receptor's source is a boy younger than two with Wiskott-Aldrich syndrome, due to receive a stem cell transplant. This CDR3 is CATSDPTGVGDTQYF. CDR3 sequence (DNA): TGTGCCACCAGTGATCCGACAGGGGTTGGCGATACGCAGTATTTT.